This is a list of T cell receptor beta chains from one sample in a study of T cell repertoires in ileal Crohn's disease. Libraries were prepared by immunoSEQ multiplex PCR; TCRdb keeps only in-frame clonotypes and omits some of them. Of 14,000 or so clones listed, 70% to 80% are singletons. Material for sequencing was ileal tissue. The receptor source for this set is an adult with Crohn's disease. Both conserved end residues are part of each CDR3. D genes are given only for firm matches. Rows give clone size only sometimes, using once, few, many, or a class for an expanded clone.

V: TRBV7-9; D: .; J: TRBJ2-5; size: .; DNA: TGTGCCAGCAGCTTACCGGGATCAACTGGGACCCAGTACTTC; CDR3: CASSLPGSTGTQYF
V: TRBV7-9; D: .; J: TRBJ1-2; size: few; DNA: TGTGCCAGCAGCTTAAGGCCAGACTATGGCTACACCTTC; CDR3: CASSLRPDYGYTF
V: TRBV4-1; D: .; J: TRBJ1-1; size: .; DNA: TGCGCCAGCAGCCAAGGTGGGACGGGACGGATGAACACTGAAGCTTTCTTT; CDR3: CASSQGGTGRMNTEAFF
V: TRBV7-9; D: TRBD1; J: TRBJ1-1; size: .; DNA: TGTGCCAGCAGCCGGGACAGCGGGAACACTGAAGCTTTCTTT; CDR3: CASSRDSGNTEAFF
V: TRBV6-5; D: .; J: TRBJ2-3; size: few; DNA: TGTGCCAGCAGTCCCCTCCCCAAGGCAGATACGCAGTATTTT; CDR3: CASSPLPKADTQYF
V: TRBV6-1; D: TRBD2; J: TRBJ2-5; size: .; DNA: TGTGCCAGCAGAAGCGGGGCCCAAGAGACCCAGTACTTC; CDR3: CASRSGAQETQYF
V: TRBV7-9; D: .; J: TRBJ1-1; size: once; DNA: TGTGCCAGCAGCCGGGGGGGTTTTGGAACTGAAGCTTTCTTT; CDR3: CASSRGGFGTEAFF
V: TRBV6-6; D: .; J: TRBJ1-4; size: .; DNA: TGTGCCAGCAGTTACATCGGGGAAAAACTGTTTTTT; CDR3: CASSYIGEKLFF
V: TRBV6-1; D: .; J: TRBJ1-2; size: .; DNA: TGTGCCAGCAGTTGGGAGAGAGGAGCTAACTATGGCTACACCTTC; CDR3: CASSWERGANYGYTF
V: TRBV14; D: TRBD2; J: TRBJ2-7; size: .; DNA: TGTGCCAGCAGCCTAGGGGCGGGGGGGCACTACGAGCAGTACTTC; CDR3: CASSLGAGGHYEQYF
V: TRBV2; D: TRBD1; J: TRBJ1-2; size: .; DNA: TGTGCCAGCAGCGACAGGGGCCTAGTCCGGGGCTACACCTTC; CDR3: CASSDRGLVRGYTF
V: TRBV29-1; D: .; J: TRBJ1-1; size: few; DNA: TGCAGCGTTTCAAAGCCGGAGAAGGCTAACACTGAAGCTTTCTTT; CDR3: CSVSKPEKANTEAFF
V: TRBV5-1; D: TRBD2; J: TRBJ2-7; size: .; DNA: TGCGCCAGCAGCTTGGCTCCACTAGCGGGGGCCTACGAGCAGTACTTC; CDR3: CASSLAPLAGAYEQYF
V: TRBV19; D: .; J: TRBJ2-7; size: .; DNA: TGTGCCAGTAGTATGGGTACGCGGCAGTACTTC; CDR3: CASSMGTRQYF
V: TRBV2; D: .; J: TRBJ1-2; size: few; DNA: TGTGCCAGCAAACAGACAAACGACAGATTCTATGGCTACACCTTC; CDR3: CASKQTNDRFYGYTF
V: TRBV19; D: TRBD1; J: TRBJ2-2; size: .; DNA: TGTGCCAGTAGTGTACAGGGGGCGGACACCGGGGAGCTGTTTTTT; CDR3: CASSVQGADTGELFF
V: TRBV25-1; D: .; J: TRBJ2-2; size: few; DNA: TGTGCCAGCAGTGAACCTAAGGGTCGTGGGGAGCTGTTTTTT; CDR3: CASSEPKGRGELFF
V: TRBV6-6; D: .; J: TRBJ2-7; size: few; DNA: TGTGCCAGCAGTTCAGGACCAAGGAACGAGCAGTACTTC; CDR3: CASSSGPRNEQYF
V: TRBV4-1; D: .; J: TRBJ1-5; size: .; DNA: TGCGCCAGCAGCCAAGAAGCGGGGCCCCAGCATTTT; CDR3: CASSQEAGPQHF